This T cell receptor (beta chain) is drawn from a study of blood T cell repertoires in COVID-19. Looking at the study overall: The United States, Italy and Spain provided the acute and convalescent COVID-19 samples.

CDR3 length equals 15 residues. The germline V and J ends were trimmed by 3 bases and 3 bases, with 16 bases remaining between them. CDR1 is DFQATT, CDR2 SNEGSKA, per germline (reference sequence). TCRdb keeps only in-frame clones here, not all; method: immunoSEQ multiplex PCR. The sample shows roughly 290,000 clones, over 80% of them seen only once. This chain joins TRBV20-1 and TRBJ2-3; weak D call: TRBD2 (6 bases). The sample comprised peripheral blood. The receptor comes from a woman in her 50s with active or convalescent COVID-19. CDR3 in amino acids: CSASPQEGITDTQYF. The CDR3, as DNA: TGCAGTGCTAGTCCCCAGGAGGGGATAACAGATACGCAGTATTTT.